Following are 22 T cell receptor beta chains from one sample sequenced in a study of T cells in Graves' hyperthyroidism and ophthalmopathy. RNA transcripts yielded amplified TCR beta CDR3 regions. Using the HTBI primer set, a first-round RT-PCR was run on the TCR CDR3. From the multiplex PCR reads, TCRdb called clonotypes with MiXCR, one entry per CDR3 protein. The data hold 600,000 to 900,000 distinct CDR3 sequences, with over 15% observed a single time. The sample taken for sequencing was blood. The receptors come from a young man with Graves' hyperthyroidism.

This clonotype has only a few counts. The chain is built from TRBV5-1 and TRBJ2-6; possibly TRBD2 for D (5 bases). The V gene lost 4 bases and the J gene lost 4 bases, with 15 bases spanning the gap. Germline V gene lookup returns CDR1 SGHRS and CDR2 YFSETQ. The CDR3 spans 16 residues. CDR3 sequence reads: CASSQTGVQGANVLTF. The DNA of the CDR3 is TGCGCCAGCAGCCAGACCGGGGTGCAGGGGGCCAACGTCCTGACTTTC. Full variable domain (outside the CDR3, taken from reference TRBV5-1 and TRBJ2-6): KAGVTQTPRYLIKTRGQQVTLSCSPISGHRSVSWYQQTPGQGLQFLFEYFSETQRNKGNFPGRFSGRQFSNSRSEMNVSTLELGDSALYLCASSQTGVQGANVLTFGAGSRLTVL.

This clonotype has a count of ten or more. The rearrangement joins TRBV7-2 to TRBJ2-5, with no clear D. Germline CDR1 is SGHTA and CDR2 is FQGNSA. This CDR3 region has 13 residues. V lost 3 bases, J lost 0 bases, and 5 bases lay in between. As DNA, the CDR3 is TGTGCCAGCAGCTTTGGGAACCAAGAGACCCAGTACTTC. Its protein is CASSFGNQETQYF.

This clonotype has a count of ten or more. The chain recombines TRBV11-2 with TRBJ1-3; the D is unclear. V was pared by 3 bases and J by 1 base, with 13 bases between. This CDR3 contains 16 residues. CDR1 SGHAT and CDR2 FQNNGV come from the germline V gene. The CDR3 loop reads CASSLYQKVSGNTIYF. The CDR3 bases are TGTGCCAGCAGCTTGTACCAAAAGGTTTCTGGAAACACCATATATTTT. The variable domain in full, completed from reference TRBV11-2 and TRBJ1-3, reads EAGVAQSPRYKIIEKRQSVAFWCNPISGHATLYWYQQILGQGPKLLIQFQNNGVVDDSQLPKDRFSAERLKGVDSTLKIQPAKLEDSAVYLCASSLYQKVSGNTIYFGEGSWLTVV.

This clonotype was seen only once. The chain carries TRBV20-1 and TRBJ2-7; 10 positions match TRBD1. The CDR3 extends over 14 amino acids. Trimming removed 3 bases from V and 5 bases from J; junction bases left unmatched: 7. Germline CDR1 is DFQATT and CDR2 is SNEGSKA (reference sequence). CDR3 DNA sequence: TGCAGTGCTAGGGCCGGGACAGGGGAGAACGAGCAGTACTTC. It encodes CSARAGTGENEQYF.

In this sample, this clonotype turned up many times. CDR3 coding DNA: TGTGCCAGCAGCCAAACAGGGATTGAAGCTTTCTTT. This translates into CASSQTGIEAFF. V and J are TRBV3-1 and TRBJ1-1; perhaps TRBD1 as D (6 bases). CDR1 is LGHDT, CDR2 YNNKEL, per germline (reference sequence). The CDR3 contains 12 residues. V gave up 2 bases and J gave up 7 bases, with 8 bases separating them.

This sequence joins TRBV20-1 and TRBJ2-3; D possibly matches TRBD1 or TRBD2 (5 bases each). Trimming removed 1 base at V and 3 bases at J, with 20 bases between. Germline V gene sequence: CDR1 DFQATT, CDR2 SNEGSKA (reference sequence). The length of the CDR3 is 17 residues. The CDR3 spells CSARGGRGRGVTDTQYF. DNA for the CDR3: TGCAGTGCTAGAGGGGGACGAGGTAGAGGGGTAACAGATACGCAGTATTTT.

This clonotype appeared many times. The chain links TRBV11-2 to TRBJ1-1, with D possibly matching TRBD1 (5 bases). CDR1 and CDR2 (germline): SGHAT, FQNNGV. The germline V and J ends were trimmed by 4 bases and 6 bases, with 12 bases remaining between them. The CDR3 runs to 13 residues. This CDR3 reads CASSSKWTPEAFF. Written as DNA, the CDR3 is TGTGCCAGCAGCTCTAAGTGGACACCTGAAGCTTTCTTT.

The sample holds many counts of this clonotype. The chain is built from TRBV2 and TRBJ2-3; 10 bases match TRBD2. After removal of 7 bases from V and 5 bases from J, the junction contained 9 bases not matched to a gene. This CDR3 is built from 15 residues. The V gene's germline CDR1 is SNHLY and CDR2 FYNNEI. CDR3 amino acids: CASTSGRSVGDTQYF. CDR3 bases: TGTGCCAGCACTAGCGGGAGAAGTGTTGGAGATACGCAGTATTTT.

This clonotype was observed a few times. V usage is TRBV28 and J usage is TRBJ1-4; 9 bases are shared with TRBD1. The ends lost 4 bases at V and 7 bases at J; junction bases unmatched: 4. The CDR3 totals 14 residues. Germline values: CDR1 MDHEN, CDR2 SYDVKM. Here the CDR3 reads CASSWDRAGEKLFF. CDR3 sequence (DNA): TGTGCCAGCAGTTGGGACAGGGCGGGTGAAAAACTGTTTTTT.

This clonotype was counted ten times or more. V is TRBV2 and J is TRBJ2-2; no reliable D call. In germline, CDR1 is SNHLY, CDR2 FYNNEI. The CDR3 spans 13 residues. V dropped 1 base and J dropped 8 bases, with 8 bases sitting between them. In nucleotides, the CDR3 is TGTGCCAGCAGTGAAGGCGTGTCAGGGGAGCTGTTTTTT. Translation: CASSEGVSGELFF.

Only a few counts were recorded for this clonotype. Here the CDR3 reads CASSLPRSTQYF. Written as DNA, the CDR3 is TGTGCCAGCAGTTTACCCCGGTCCACCCAGTACTTC. The chain recombines TRBV28 with TRBJ2-5, with D hard to call. This CDR3 spans 12 amino acids. Germline CDR1 is MDHEN and CDR2 is SYDVKM. Between the trimmed V and J ends, which lost 2 bases and 8 bases, there was a span of 9 bases. Together with reference TRBV28 and TRBJ2-5, the CDR3 gives the full variable domain: DVKVTQSSRYLVKRTGEKVFLECVQDMDHENMFWYRQDPGLGLRLIYFSYDVKMKEKGDIPEGYSVSREKKERFSLILESASTNQTSMYLCASSLPRSTQYFGPGTRLLVL.

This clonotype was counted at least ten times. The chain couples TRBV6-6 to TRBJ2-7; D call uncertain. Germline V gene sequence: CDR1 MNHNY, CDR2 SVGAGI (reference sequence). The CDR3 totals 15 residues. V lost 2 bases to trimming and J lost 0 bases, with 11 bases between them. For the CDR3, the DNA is TGTGCCAGCAGTTACGAGGTGTTAGGCTCCTACGAGCAGTACTTC. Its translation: CASSYEVLGSYEQYF.

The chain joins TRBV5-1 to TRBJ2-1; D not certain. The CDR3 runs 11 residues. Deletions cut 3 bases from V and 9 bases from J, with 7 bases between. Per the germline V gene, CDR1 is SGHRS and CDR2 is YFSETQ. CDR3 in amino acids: CASSSPIEQFF. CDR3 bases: TGCGCCAGCAGCTCCCCGATTGAGCAGTTCTTC.

The CDR3 nucleotides are TGCAGCGGGACAGGGGGGCCGAACACTGAAGCTTTCTTT. Amino acid sequence: CSGTGGPNTEAFF. The V and J genes are TRBV20-1 and TRBJ1-1, with TRBD1 matching 11 bases. Germline CDR1 DFQATT, CDR2 SNEGSKA (reference sequence). The CDR3 is 13 residues long.

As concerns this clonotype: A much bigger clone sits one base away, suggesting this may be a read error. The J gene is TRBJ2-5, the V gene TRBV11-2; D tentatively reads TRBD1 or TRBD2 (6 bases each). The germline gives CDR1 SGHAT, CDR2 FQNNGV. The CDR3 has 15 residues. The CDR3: CASSSGGYAGETRYF. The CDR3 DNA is TGTGCCAGCAGCTCCGGGGGCTATGCAGGAGAGACCCGGTACTTC.

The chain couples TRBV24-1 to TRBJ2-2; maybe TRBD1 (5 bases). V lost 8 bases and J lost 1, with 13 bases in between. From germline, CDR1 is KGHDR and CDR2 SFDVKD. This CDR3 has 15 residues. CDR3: CATTASGMNTGELFF. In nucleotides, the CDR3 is TGTGCCACCACGGCGTCAGGGATGAACACCGGGGAGCTGTTTTTT.

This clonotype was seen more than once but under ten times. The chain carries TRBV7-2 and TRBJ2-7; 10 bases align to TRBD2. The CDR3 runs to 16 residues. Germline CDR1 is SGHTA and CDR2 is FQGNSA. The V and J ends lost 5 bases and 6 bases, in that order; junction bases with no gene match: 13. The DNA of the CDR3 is TGTGCCAGCAGCCCCTGGGCTAGCGGGAGAGTAGGCGAGCAGTACTTC. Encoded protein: CASSPWASGRVGEQYF.

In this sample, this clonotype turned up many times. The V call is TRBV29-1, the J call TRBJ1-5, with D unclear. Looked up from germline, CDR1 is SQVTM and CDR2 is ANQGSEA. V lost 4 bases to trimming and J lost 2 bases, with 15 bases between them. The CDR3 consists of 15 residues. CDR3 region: CSVVVGLSGNQPQHF. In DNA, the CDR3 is TGCAGCGTTGTGGTAGGATTGTCGGGCAATCAGCCCCAGCATTTT.

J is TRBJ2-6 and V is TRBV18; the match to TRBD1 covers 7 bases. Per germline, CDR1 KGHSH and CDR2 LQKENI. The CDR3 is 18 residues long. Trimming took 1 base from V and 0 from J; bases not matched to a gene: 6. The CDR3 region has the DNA TGTGCCAGCTCACCACAAACAGGGGAGCTCTCTGGGGCCAACGTCCTGACTTTC. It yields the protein CASSPQTGELSGANVLTF.

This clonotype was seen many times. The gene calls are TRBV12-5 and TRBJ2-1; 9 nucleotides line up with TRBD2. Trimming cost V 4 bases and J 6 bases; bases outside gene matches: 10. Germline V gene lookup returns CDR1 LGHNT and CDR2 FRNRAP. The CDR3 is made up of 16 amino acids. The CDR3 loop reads CASGSRGLAKANEQFF. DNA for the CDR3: TGTGCTAGTGGTTCCCGGGGACTAGCAAAGGCCAATGAGCAGTTCTTC.

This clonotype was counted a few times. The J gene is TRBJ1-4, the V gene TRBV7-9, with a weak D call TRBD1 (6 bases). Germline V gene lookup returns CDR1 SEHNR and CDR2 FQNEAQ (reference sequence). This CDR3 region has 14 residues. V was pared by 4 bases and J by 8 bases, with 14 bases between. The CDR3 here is CASSSDQGREKLFF. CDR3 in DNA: TGTGCCAGCAGCTCAGACCAGGGGAGAGAAAAACTGTTTTTT.

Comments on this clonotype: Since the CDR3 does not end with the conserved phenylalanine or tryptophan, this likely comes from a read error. This CDR3 reads CASTRTGAETQYL. The DNA of the CDR3 is TGTGCCAGCACTCGGACAGGGGCAGAGACCCAGTACCTC. The chain employs TRBV7-2 and TRBJ2-5; TRBD1 agrees at 9 bases. The trim removed 7 bases at V and 4 bases at J, leaving 4 bases unmatched. The germline gives CDR1 SGHTA, CDR2 FQGNSA. The CDR3 totals 13 residues.